The entry that follows covers one T cell receptor beta chain sequence. Clones were sequenced by immunoSEQ multiplex PCR, and TCRdb holds only the in-frame ones, with some missing. The sample lists 90,000 to 95,000 clones; around 90% were seen once. These data come from a study of blood T cell repertoires in COVID-19. About the study: COVID-19 samples collected from the United States, Italy and Spain covered acute and convalescent phases.

After removal of 5 bases from V and 5 bases from J, the junction contained 7 bases not matched to a gene. CDR3 size: 14 residues. CDR1 SGHTA and CDR2 FQGNSA come from the germline V gene. The chain couples TRBV7-2 to TRBJ2-5; TRBD1 matches at 8 bases. The sample comprised peripheral blood. The source of this sequence is a woman aged 80 or older with active COVID-19. CDR3: CASSLGQGYETQYF. Written as DNA, the CDR3 is TGTGCCAGCAGCCTTGGACAGGGTTACGAGACCCAGTACTTC.